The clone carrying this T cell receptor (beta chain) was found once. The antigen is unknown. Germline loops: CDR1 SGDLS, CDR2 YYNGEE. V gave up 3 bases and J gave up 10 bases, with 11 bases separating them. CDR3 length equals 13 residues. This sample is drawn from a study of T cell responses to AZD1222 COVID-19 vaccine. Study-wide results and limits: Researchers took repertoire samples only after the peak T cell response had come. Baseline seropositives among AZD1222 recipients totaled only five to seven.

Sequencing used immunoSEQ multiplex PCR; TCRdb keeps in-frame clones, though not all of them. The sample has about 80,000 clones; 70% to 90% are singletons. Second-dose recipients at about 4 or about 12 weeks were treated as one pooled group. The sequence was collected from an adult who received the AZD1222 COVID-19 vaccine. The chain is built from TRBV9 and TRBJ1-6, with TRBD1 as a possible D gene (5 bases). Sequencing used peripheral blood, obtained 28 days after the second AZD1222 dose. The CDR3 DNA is TGTGCCAGCAGCGAGACAGCGGGGTCACCCCTCCACTTT. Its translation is CASSETAGSPLHF.